This T cell receptor (beta chain) was captured by sequencing in a study of STAT5B mutations in CD4+ large granular lymphocyte leukemia (dated by TCRdb to between 2021 and 2022). With respect to the entire study: Among the healthy controls, the CDR3 'QG' motif was associated with a particular HLA allele. The purity of purified fractions was confirmed by flow cytometry on FACSCanto II or FACSVerse to exceed 95% among lymphocytes. TCRbeta repertoires of CD4+ T-cell large granular lymphocyte leukemia patients were compared with those of healthy blood donors.

The healthy controls were 35 or so blood donors, and the buffy coats of these donors were supplied by the Finnish Red Cross blood service. All TCR-sequenced material derived from peripheral blood: patient blood samples and healthy donor buffy coats. Peripheral blood mononuclear cells were isolated by Ficoll-Hypaque gradient centrifugation. Magnetic purification was used to isolate CD4+ cells from the buffy coats of the healthy controls. Genomic DNA was extracted with the Gentra Puregene Cell and Tissue kit and quantified on a Qubit 2.0 fluorometer. The immunoSEQ assay at survey resolution was used to sequence TCRbeta rearrangements from genomic DNA. As for the original processing: In the TCR sequencing data, the smallest productive clonotype frequency that could be detected was 2.59 x 10-5. Analyses included only productive TCRbeta rearrangements, meaning complete and in-frame sequences. The clonality of each sample was calculated as Simpson clonality in the immunoSEQ Analyzer version 3.0. Clones were binned by frequency as very rare, small, medium, large (1-20%) or hyperexpanded (>20%). Generation probabilities were estimated with OLGA 1.2.3, V-gene circos plots were generated with VDJtools, specificities were searched for in VDJdb, and CDR3 motifs were identified with GLIPH. Sourced from immuneACCESS, this table was stored by TCRdb with only in-frame sequences that have V and J called. A share of the clones is absent; for the studies checked, an unresolved V gene accounts for under half, and the remainder has no known explanation. The V and J calls and clone size come from that table; D and trimming were worked out from the DNA. This sample comprises 45,000 to 55,000 clones, 60% to 75% of them detected only once. In total, the top ten clones hold more than 1.5% of the sample.

CDR3 length: 14 amino acids, cysteine to phenylalanine. Only the CDR3 part of the read is kept: 42 bases, read in frame from the first base. A distance of 15 bases separates the germline ends of V and J, which lose 5 bases and 5 bases respectively. The CDR1 and CDR2 encoded by the germline V gene are KGHSH and LQKENI. Overall study results and their limits: Data were not HLA-matched; higher clonality in CD4+ versus CD8+ T-LGLL could reflect the relatively small sample size. Each patient's main leukemic clonotypes were private, but about 27% of these clonotypes showed up at low frequency in the non-leukemic repertoires of other patients. Compared with healthy CD4+ repertoires, CD4-sorted patient repertoires appeared more clonal, and this difference remained even after the putative leukemic clones were removed. Enrichment of TRBV06-family usage was observed among the top patient clones (8/27) relative to healthy controls (2/35).

Comments on this clone: The antigen it recognizes is unknown. Base quality data are lacking; no much larger clone is found one base away.

Input material: CD4+ T cells from blood buffy coats. The chain is assembled from TRBV18 and TRBJ1-1; perhaps TRBD1 is the D gene, with 5 bases matching. The clonotype comes from a human donor in good health. The CDR3 reads CASSTWVGETEAFF. The DNA sequence reads TGTGCCAGCTCAACTTGGGTGGGGGAAACTGAAGCTTTCTTT.